This TCR beta chain was identified during a study of blood T cell repertoires in COVID-19. The data were produced by immunoSEQ multiplex PCR, yet TCRdb's version contains in-frame clones alone and is incomplete. The table shows under 250,000 clones, with 82% occurring only once. The V end lost 1 base, the J end lost 7 bases, and 13 bases lay between the germline ends. Looked up from germline, CDR1 is LNHNV and CDR2 is YYDKDF (reference sequence). The CDR3 has 14 amino acids. Cohort 3 donors counted as recovered after two negative PCRs, clearance, or resolved symptoms. The chain joins TRBV15 to TRBJ2-5; D gene uncertain. What was sequenced was PBMCs or T cells enriched from blood (not recorded which). The TCR was taken from a woman aged 60 to 75 who had recovered from COVID-19. The CDR3 is CATSRGAPRTTQYF. The CDR3 nucleotides are TGTGCCACCAGCAGAGGGGCCCCACGTACGACCCAGTACTTC.